The 17 T cell receptor beta chains reported below all come from one sample, sequenced in a study of blood T cell repertoires in COVID-19. The repertoire was sequenced with immunoSEQ multiplex PCR; TCRdb's copy has only in-frame clones and lacks some. The data contain 88,000 or so clones, roughly nine tenths of them singletons. Sequencing was performed on peripheral blood. The receptors were gathered from a man aged 50-60 years with acute or convalescent COVID-19.

This clone has just a few counts. The sample holds other DNA sequences that translate to the same CDR3. The chain joins TRBV11-2 to TRBJ1-1; D gene uncertain. This CDR3 has 13 residues. Trimming took off 0 bases at V and 3 bases at J, with 5 bases between the two ends. Germline V gene sequence: CDR1 SGHAT, CDR2 FQNNGV. The CDR3 loop is CASSLDRDTEAFF. CDR3 coding DNA: TGTGCCAGCAGCTTAGATCGGGACACTGAAGCTTTCTTT.

This sequence joins TRBV5-1 and TRBJ2-5; a possible D gene is TRBD2 (5 bases). The CDR3 runs 15 residues. Germline CDR1 SGHRS, CDR2 YFSETQ. V was pared by 4 bases and J by 1 base, with 14 bases between. The CDR3 region is CASSGVGEIQETQYF. CDR3 sequence (DNA): TGCGCCAGCAGCGGCGTCGGGGAGATCCAAGAGACCCAGTACTTC.

This clone occurred a few times. The J gene is TRBJ1-6, the V gene TRBV4-1; D call uncertain. The CDR3 has 18 residues. Trimming removed 1 base at V and 6 bases at J, with 19 bases between. Germline V gene data show CDR1 as MGHRA and CDR2 as YSYEKL. As DNA, the CDR3 is TGCGCCAGCAGCCAAGCTTCCCCGCAACAGCAACTTAATTCACCCCTCCACTTT. Protein: CASSQASPQQQLNSPLHF.

This clone was recorded a few times. The gene calls are TRBV4-1 and TRBJ2-7; D ambiguous. Germline lookup yields CDR1 MGHRA and CDR2 YSYEKL. This CDR3 comprises 13 residues. Trimming removed 0 bases at V and 3 bases at J, with 6 bases between. The DNA for the CDR3 is TGCGCCAGCAGCCAAGATTCACTCTACGAGCAGTACTTC. It is translated as CASSQDSLYEQYF.

On this clone: A read error may produce the germline difference seen at one junction end. This chain connects TRBV5-5 to TRBJ1-5, with TRBD1 matching 9 bases. Germline values: CDR1 SGHKS, CDR2 YYEKEE (reference sequence). The CDR3 is 15 residues long. DNA for the CDR3: TGTACCAGCAGCCGGACAGGGGAGAAGGGTCAGCCCCAGCATTTT. Its protein is CTSSRTGEKGQPQHF.

This chain uses TRBV7-2 with TRBJ1-5, with a weak D call TRBD1 (5 bases). This CDR3 spans 12 amino acids. CDR1 is SGHTA and CDR2 is FQGNSA in the germline V gene. V was cut by 1 base and J by 9 bases, with 7 bases left in between. The DNA for the CDR3 is TGTGCCAGCAGCTTAGGGCAGGGGCCCCAGCATTTT. Residues: CASSLGQGPQHF. The full variable domain, completed using reference TRBV7-2 and TRBJ1-5, is GAGVSQSPSNKVTEKGKDVELRCDPISGHTALYWYRQSLGQGLEFLIYFQGNSAPDKSGLPSDRFSAERTGGSVSTLTIQRTQQEDSAVYLCASSLGQGPQHFGDGTRLSIL.

This chain joins TRBV7-9 and TRBJ1-1; TRBD1 might be the D (6 bases). The CDR3 length is 14 residues. V was pared by 5 bases and J by 4 bases, with 14 bases between. The germline V gene encodes CDR1 SEHNR and CDR2 FQNEAQ (reference sequence). The CDR3 is CASSAARDTTEAFF. The CDR3 DNA is TGTGCCAGCAGCGCGGCCCGGGACACCACTGAAGCTTTCTTT.

The chain links TRBV6-5 to TRBJ2-2; a weak D match, TRBD2 (5 bases). Trimming removed 5 bases at V and 0 bases at J, with 10 bases between. The CDR3 has 15 residues. CDR1 is MNHEY, CDR2 SVGAGI, per germline. CDR3 nucleotides: TGTGCCAGCAGTAATCGGGGAGCGAACACCGGGGAGCTGTTTTTT. Residues: CASSNRGANTGELFF.

The rearrangement uses TRBV11-3 and TRBJ2-3, with D uncertain. Germline V CDR1 and CDR2: SGHNT, YENEEA. The CDR3 loop spans 13 amino acids. The V end lost 5 bases, the J end lost 2 bases, and 8 bases lay between the germline ends. The CDR3 nucleotides read TGTGCCAGCAGCCTCCGTTCCACAGATACGCAGTATTTT. Translated: CASSLRSTDTQYF.

This chain joins TRBV7-9 and TRBJ1-4, with D hard to call. From germline, CDR1 is SEHNR and CDR2 FQNEAQ (reference sequence). This CDR3 has 12 residues. Deletions cut 5 bases from V and 7 bases from J, with 8 bases between. The CDR3 DNA is TGTGCCAGCAGCCGGGATGGTGAAAAACTGTTTTTT. Amino acids: CASSRDGEKLFF. Filled out from reference TRBV7-9 and TRBJ1-4, the complete variable domain reads DTGVSQNPRHKITKRGQNVTFRCDPISEHNRLYWYRQTLGQGPEFLTYFQNEAQLEKSRLLSDRFSAERPKGSFSTLEIQRTEQGDSAMYLCASSRDGEKLFFGSGTQLSVL.

The CDR3 DNA reads TGTGCCAGCAGTAAAGGCGGGACAGGGTCTATGGCCCAGCATTTT. It is translated as CASSKGGTGSMAQHF. The chain carries TRBV7-2 and TRBJ1-5; TRBD1 matches 9 bases. This CDR3 has 15 amino acids. J lost 11 bases, V lost 6 bases, and 14 bases had no gene match. Germline V CDR1 and CDR2: SGHTA, FQGNSA.

The chain links TRBV5-4 to TRBJ2-1; tentative D call: TRBD2 (5 bases). The V gene's germline CDR1 is SGHNT and CDR2 YYREEE (reference sequence). V shed 2 bases and J shed 0 bases, with 9 bases lying between them. The CDR3 totals 15 residues. The CDR3 DNA is TGTGCCAGCAGCTTAAGAGGGAGCTCCTACAATGAGCAGTTCTTC. This codes for CASSLRGSSYNEQFF.

CDR3 sequence: CASSHNTNTEAFF. The CDR3, as DNA: TGTGCCAGCTCACACAACACCAACACTGAAGCTTTCTTT. The rearrangement links TRBV18 to TRBJ1-1; D gene unclear. From germline, CDR1 is KGHSH and CDR2 LQKENI. The CDR3 covers 13 residues. Trimming removed 4 bases at V and 2 bases at J, with 8 bases between.

This chain links TRBV5-1 with TRBJ1-6, with TRBD1 matching 7 bases. This CDR3 contains 13 residues. The ends lost 3 bases at V and 6 bases at J; junction bases unmatched: 0. Germline CDR1 is SGHRS and CDR2 is YFSETQ. The CDR3 DNA reads TGCGCCAGCAGCTGGGACAGTAATTCACCCCTCCACTTT. The encoded protein is CASSWDSNSPLHF.

On this clone: Its ends do not fully match the called genes, so a read error is possible. V gene TRBV19 combines with J gene TRBJ1-1, with D possibly TRBD1 on 6 matching bases. The germline V gene encodes CDR1 LNHDA and CDR2 SQIVND (reference sequence). The CDR3 runs 14 residues. CDR3 sequence reads: CASSRSGTHTEAFF. In nucleotides, the CDR3 is TGTGCAAGTAGTCGGAGTGGGACACACACTGAAGCTTTCTTT.

The chain has TRBV5-1 and TRBJ1-2; 7 bases agree with TRBD1. This CDR3 region has 15 residues. The V and J ends lost 0 bases and 6 bases, in that order; junction bases with no gene match: 8. Per germline, CDR1 SGHRS and CDR2 YFSETQ. The CDR3 nucleotides are TGCGCCAGCAGCTTGGGGGGACAGATCACTGATGGCTACACCTTC. This sequence encodes CASSLGGQITDGYTF.

The chain couples TRBV7-2 to TRBJ2-7, with 7 bases identical to TRBD1. The CDR3 spans 12 residues. Germline assignment: CDR1 SGHTA and CDR2 FQGNSA. V was clipped by 5 bases and J by 5 bases; unmatched bases: 3. The CDR3 DNA follows: TGTGCCAGCAGCAGACAGGGAAACGAGCAGTACTTC. Amino acids: CASSRQGNEQYF.